The present T cell receptor (beta chain) was sequenced within a study of blood T cell repertoires in COVID-19. Study as a whole: Whether acute or convalescent, the COVID-19 samples came from the United States, Italy and Spain. The analysed material was cDNA or gDNA that came from T cells, B-cell-depleted T cells, or PBMCs.

Original processing methods: Scientists estimated how many nucleated cells there were by amplifying reference gene primers. Only in-frame clones appear in the TCRdb table, and some are missing; sequencing was by immunoSEQ multiplex PCR. V and J calls and clone size come straight from that table; D and trimming were deduced from the DNA. Of 150,000 to 200,000 clones in the sample, approximately 91% were seen once. This CDR3 comprises 15 residues. Germline V gives CDR1 SGHRS, CDR2 YFSETQ. V was cut by 0 bases and J by 2 bases, with 9 bases left in between. This sequence originates from a man aged 18 to 30 with acute or convalescent COVID-19. The sequenced material came from peripheral blood. V usage is TRBV5-1 and J usage is TRBJ1-5, with D uncertain. In DNA, the CDR3 is TGCGCCAGCAGCTTGGCTCCCGGAGGCAATCAGCCCCAGCATTTT. Its translation is CASSLAPGGNQPQHF. The whole variable domain, remainder taken from reference TRBV5-1 and TRBJ1-5, is KAGVTQTPRYLIKTRGQQVTLSCSPISGHRSVSWYQQTPGQGLQFLFEYFSETQRNKGNFPGRFSGRQFSNSRSEMNVSTLELGDSALYLCASSLAPGGNQPQHFGDGTRLSIL.